This passage covers 17 T cell receptor beta chains from one sample sequenced in a study of cytomegalovirus exposure and HLA in healthy donors. Primers for the PCR totalled 60 Vbeta and 13 Jbeta. Here immunoSEQ multiplex PCR was the method, and the copy in TCRdb shows in-frame clones only, minus some. The data show 80,000 or so clones, 70% to 80% seen once. Sequenced material: PBMCs. These receptors originate from a man between 50 and 59 years old in good health and CMV-seropositive.

With respect to this clone: Other nucleotide sequences in the sample specify the same CDR3. The rearrangement uses TRBV5-4 and TRBJ2-5; 7 nucleotides line up with TRBD1. Germline CDR1 and CDR2: SGHNT and YYREEE (reference sequence). After removal of 4 bases from V and 5 bases from J, the junction contained 11 bases not matched to a gene. The CDR3 consists of 15 residues. The CDR3 bases are TGTGCCAGCAGCCTGTTCGGCGACAGGGAGGAGACCCAGTACTTC. It codes for CASSLFGDREETQYF. The complete variable domain, with remaining parts taken from reference TRBV5-4 and TRBJ2-5, reads ETGVTQSPTHLIKTRGQQVTLRCSSQSGHNTVSWYQQALGQGPQFIFQYYREEENGRGNFPPRFSGLQFPNYSSELNVNALELDDSALYLCASSLFGDREETQYFGPGTRLLVL.

This chain links TRBV5-6 with TRBJ2-1, with 10 bases lining up with TRBD1. The J segment lost 8 bases and the V segment lost 1 base, leaving 9 bases of the junction unmatched. This CDR3 has 16 residues. Germline V gene data show CDR1 as SGHDT and CDR2 as YYEEEE. The CDR3 is CASSLLGQGTGDEQFF. CDR3 nucleotide sequence: TGTGCCAGCAGCTTGCTGGGACAGGGGACGGGTGATGAGCAGTTCTTC.

This chain links TRBV9 with TRBJ1-5; no firm D call. V dropped 3 bases and J dropped 7 bases, with 14 bases sitting between them. This CDR3 comprises 14 residues. CDR1 and CDR2 from the germline V gene are SGDLS and YYNGEE. The CDR3 DNA reads as TGTGCCAGCAGCGAACGGGGAGGAAAACAGCCCCAGCATTTT. This gives the protein CASSERGGKQPQHF.

The rearrangement links TRBV30 to TRBJ2-7, with TRBD2 as a possible D gene (5 bases). The CDR3 runs 14 residues. Trimming pared 3 bases from V and 5 bases from J, leaving 17 bases between. The germline CDR1 and CDR2 sequences are GTSNPN and SVGIG (reference sequence). CDR3 sequence reads: CAWSSVGVWDEQYF. As DNA, the CDR3 is TGTGCCTGGAGCTCCGTCGGGGTCTGGGACGAGCAGTACTTC.

This clone was seen once. The chain combines TRBV18 with TRBJ2-5; TRBD1 might be the D (6 bases). This CDR3 spans 15 amino acids. Germline CDR1 is KGHSH and CDR2 is LQKENI. Trimming shortened V by 0 bases and J by 4 bases, and 12 bases separated the two germline ends. The DNA of the CDR3 is TGTGCCAGCTCACCACCGGGGGCGTCGGGAGAGACCCAGTACTTC. This codes for CASSPPGASGETQYF.

The chain couples TRBV19 to TRBJ1-5, with 7 bases identical to TRBD1. The length of the CDR3 is 13 residues. V trimming: 9 bases; J trimming: 4 bases; junction bases outside the gene matches: 6. Germline CDR1 and CDR2: LNHDA and SQIVND (reference sequence). The chain's CDR3 is CASQGVGNQPQHF. DNA of the CDR3: TGTGCCAGCCAGGGGGTAGGGAATCAGCCCCAGCATTTT.

This clone was detected a few times. The genes are TRBV5-4 and TRBJ1-1; TRBD1 matches at 7 bases. V was pared by 3 bases and J by 1 base, with 0 bases of the junction left unmatched. Germline CDR1 and CDR2: SGHNT and YYREEE (reference sequence). The CDR3 has 13 amino acids. CDR3 loop: CASSWDRNTEAFF. The CDR3 bases are TGTGCCAGCAGCTGGGACAGGAACACTGAAGCTTTCTTT.

The V gene is TRBV9, the J gene TRBJ2-1; 8 positions match TRBD2. The V and J ends lost 2 bases and 0 bases, in that order; junction bases with no gene match: 1. The CDR3 runs 15 residues. Germline lookup yields CDR1 SGDLS and CDR2 YYNGEE. CDR3: CASSVSGGSYNEQFF. The CDR3 DNA reads TGTGCCAGCAGCGTCAGCGGGGGCTCCTACAATGAGCAGTTCTTC.

The genes are TRBV7-8 and TRBJ1-5; 8 nucleotides match TRBD1. The CDR3 covers 16 residues. CDR1 SGHVS and CDR2 FQNEAQ come from the germline V gene. The V and J ends lost 2 bases and 9 bases, in that order; junction bases with no gene match: 12. The DNA for the CDR3 is TGTGCCAGCAGCTTAAGGCAGGGGGCTTACGGGGGGCCCCAGCATTTT. It is translated as CASSLRQGAYGGPQHF.

Worth noting for this clone: Mismatch with germline at one junction end may stem from a read error. The gene calls are TRBV27 and TRBJ2-6, with TRBD1 as a possible D gene (6 bases). CDR3 length equals 18 residues. Germline CDR1 reads MNHEY; CDR2 reads SMNVEV (reference sequence). The CDR3 loop is CASSFSDRSRLGANGLTF. In DNA form, the CDR3 reads TGTGCCAGCAGTTTCTCAGACAGGTCTAGACTGGGGGCCAACGGCCTGACTTTC.

V usage is TRBV6-1 and J usage is TRBJ1-1, with D maybe TRBD1 (5 bases). The CDR3 is 14 residues long. The germline CDR1 and CDR2 sequences are MNHNS and SASEGT. V was clipped by 6 bases and J by 1 base, with 12 bases between them. The DNA of the CDR3 is TGTGCCAGCAGCGCTAACGGACAGAACACTGAAGCTTTCTTT. It codes for CASSANGQNTEAFF.

This rearrangement joins TRBV14 to TRBJ1-1; no firm D call. The CDR3 totals 13 residues. V shed 2 bases and J shed 5 bases, with 9 bases lying between them. Germline CDR1 reads SGHDN; CDR2 reads FVKESK. In DNA, the CDR3 is TGTGCCAGCAGCCAAAACGGGAGGACTGAAGCTTTCTTT. As protein: CASSQNGRTEAFF.

The V and J genes are TRBV15 and TRBJ1-3; tentative D call: TRBD1 (6 bases). This CDR3 spans 17 amino acids. Germline V gene sequence: CDR1 LNHNV, CDR2 YYDKDF (reference sequence). V was trimmed by 3 bases and J by 1 base, leaving 16 bases between them. CDR3 bases: TGTGCCACCAGCAGCCCACAGGGTAGGGGATCTGGAAACACCATATATTTT. Its translation: CATSSPQGRGSGNTIYF.

This clone has only a few counts. The chain uses TRBV10-3 and TRBJ1-2; D is uncertain. V lost 6 bases, J lost 8 bases, and 16 bases lay in between. Germline values: CDR1 ENHRY, CDR2 SYGVKD. CDR3 size: 13 residues. The CDR3 region has the DNA TGTGCCATCAGACAAGGAAGCGGGGAGGGCTACACCTTC. It encodes CAIRQGSGEGYTF.

This rearrangement joins TRBV18 to TRBJ2-3; 7 bases agree with TRBD1. Germline V gives CDR1 KGHSH, CDR2 LQKENI. With V trimmed by 5 bases and J by 1 base, 3 bases remained unmatched. This CDR3 region has 14 residues. The CDR3 loop reads CASSAGQGTDTQYF. The CDR3 DNA is TGTGCCAGCTCAGCCGGACAGGGCACAGATACGCAGTATTTT.

The chain links TRBV27 to TRBJ2-3, with a possible D match to TRBD1 (6 bases). Germline V gene data show CDR1 as MNHEY and CDR2 as SMNVEV (reference sequence). The CDR3 runs 13 residues. Deletions cut 5 bases from V and 4 bases from J, with 10 bases between. This chain's CDR3 is CASSLTGSDTQYF. CDR3 DNA: TGTGCCAGCAGTCTAACAGGGTCAGATACGCAGTATTTT.

The chain uses TRBV19 and TRBJ1-4, with D unresolved. This CDR3 has 14 amino acids. CDR1 and CDR2 from the germline V gene are LNHDA and SQIVND (reference sequence). V dropped 3 bases and J dropped 5 bases, with 10 bases sitting between them. The CDR3 loop is CASSIFRENEKLFF. The CDR3 region has the DNA TGTGCCAGTAGTATTTTTAGGGAGAATGAAAAACTGTTTTTT.